This entry lists 30 T cell receptor beta chains sequenced from one sample in a study of T cell changes during pregnancy in multiple sclerosis. Method: immunoSEQ multiplex PCR; TCRdb's copy keeps in-frame clones and lacks some. The repertoire holds tens of thousands of clones, with 92% as singletons. Specimen: CD8+ T cells from peripheral blood mononuclear cells, collected before pregnancy. The receptors were gathered from a female donor with multiple sclerosis, enrolled in a pregnancy study.

The J gene is TRBJ2-1, the V gene TRBV7-6; 7 bases map to TRBD2. V shed 6 bases, J shed 4 bases, and the junction held 9 bases outside the gene matches. Germline values: CDR1 SGHVS, CDR2 FNYEAQ. The CDR3 runs 15 residues. The CDR3 DNA reads as TGTGCCAGCAGTACGGGACTACTCCCGTACAATGAGCAGTTCTTC. Encoded protein: CASSTGLLPYNEQFF.

The chain uses TRBV9 and TRBJ2-1, with 11 bases that match TRBD2. J gave up 9 bases and V 6 bases, and 8 bases lay outside the gene matches. Germline V lookup: CDR1 SGDLS, CDR2 YYNGEE. The CDR3 is 14 amino acids. The CDR3 loop reads CASTRSGGAGEQFF. Here the CDR3 DNA reads TGTGCCAGCACCCGTAGCGGGGGGGCAGGTGAGCAGTTCTTC.

V and J are TRBV5-6 and TRBJ2-3; 9 nucleotides match TRBD1. The CDR3 is made up of 15 amino acids. The J segment lost 3 bases and the V segment lost 3 bases, leaving 5 bases of the junction unmatched. Germline loops: CDR1 SGHDT, CDR2 YYEEEE. The CDR3 is CASSSRDRDTDTQYF. For the CDR3, the DNA is TGTGCCAGCAGCTCCCGGGACAGGGATACAGATACGCAGTATTTT.

The J gene is TRBJ2-4, the V gene TRBV5-6; TRBD2 might be the D (6 bases). Between the trimmed V and J ends, which lost 1 base and 8 bases, there was a span of 16 bases. The CDR3 is 15 amino acids. Germline CDR1 reads SGHDT; CDR2 reads YYEEEE. CDR3: CASSLRRRAVDIQYF. The CDR3, as DNA: TGTGCCAGCAGCTTGAGGCGGAGGGCAGTAGACATTCAGTACTTC.

The chain couples TRBV5-1 to TRBJ2-3; TRBD1 is a possible D gene (6 bases). V lost 4 bases and J 4 bases, leaving 19 bases between the germline ends. There are 16 residues in the CDR3. Germline lookup yields CDR1 SGHRS and CDR2 YFSETQ. The CDR3 DNA follows: TGCGCCAGCAGCCAAACTTCAGGGGTTCTGTCAGATACGCAGTATTTT. It translates to CASSQTSGVLSDTQYF.

V is TRBV27 and J is TRBJ2-1, with 7 bases that match TRBD1. CDR1 is MNHEY, CDR2 SMNVEV, per germline (reference sequence). The V gene end was trimmed by 5 bases and the J gene end by 2 bases; junction bases not matched to a gene: 3. This CDR3 has 14 residues. CDR3 residues: CASSQGTAYNEQFF. In nucleotides, the CDR3 is TGTGCCAGCAGTCAAGGGACAGCCTACAATGAGCAGTTCTTC.

This sequence joins TRBV27 and TRBJ2-3; 12 bases fit TRBD2. CDR3 length: 17 amino acids. J was trimmed by 1 base and V by 6 bases; bases with no gene match: 8. Germline CDR1 is MNHEY and CDR2 is SMNVEV (reference sequence). CDR3 region: CASSKGRLAGGTDTQYF. The DNA for the CDR3 is TGTGCCAGCAGCAAAGGTCGACTAGCGGGAGGCACAGATACGCAGTATTTT.

V gene TRBV27 combines with J gene TRBJ2-7; 9 bases fit TRBD2. From germline, CDR1 is MNHEY and CDR2 SMNVEV (reference sequence). The CDR3 has 14 amino acids. V shed 4 bases and J 4 bases; nucleotides not matched to a gene: 5. The CDR3 loop reads CASSSQTSGYEQYF. Here the CDR3 DNA reads TGTGCCAGCAGTTCCCAGACTAGCGGATACGAGCAGTACTTC.

This clone was seen a few times. The rearrangement uses TRBV30 and TRBJ1-1; D is ambiguous. Germline V gene data show CDR1 as GTSNPN and CDR2 as SVGIG (reference sequence). The CDR3 runs 13 residues. Trimming removed 4 bases from V and 0 bases from J, with 9 bases in between. The CDR3 nucleotides are TGTGCCTGGATCGCCGGGATGAACACTGAAGCTTTCTTT. It codes for CAWIAGMNTEAFF.

The J gene is TRBJ2-7, the V gene TRBV6-1, with a tentative D call TRBD1 (6 bases). Trimming took 6 bases from V and 3 from J, leaving 15 bases between them. Germline V gene data show CDR1 as MNHNS and CDR2 as SASEGT. This CDR3 has 14 amino acids. CDR3 coding DNA: TGTGCCAGCAGCGGACAGCAAACTTACTACGAGCAGTACTTC. It translates to CASSGQQTYYEQYF.

The V call is TRBV7-9, the J call TRBJ1-1; possible D gene TRBD1, 5 bases. Germline values: CDR1 SEHNR, CDR2 FQNEAQ (reference sequence). V gave up 3 bases and J gave up 11 bases, with 7 bases separating them. The CDR3 length is 10 residues. The CDR3 DNA reads as TGTGCCAGCAGCTTGGGGGGGGCTTTCTTT. The encoded protein is CASSLGGAFF.

The chain carries TRBV7-9 and TRBJ2-4, with D perhaps TRBD1 (5 bases). The CDR3 runs to 16 residues. In germline, CDR1 is SEHNR, CDR2 FQNEAQ (reference sequence). V lost 3 bases, J lost 0 bases, and 12 bases lay in between. The CDR3 DNA sequence: TGTGCCAGCAGCTTCGGCAGGGATCTAGCCAAAAACATTCAGTACTTC. It yields the protein CASSFGRDLAKNIQYF.

The chain links TRBV5-8 to TRBJ2-7, with 8 bases aligning to TRBD2. Germline V gene lookup returns CDR1 SGHTS and CDR2 YDEGEE. The CDR3 is 16 amino acids. Trimming at V came to 4 bases and at J to 4 bases, leaving 13 bases not matched to a gene. CDR3 protein: CASSAVAGPTGYEQYF. The CDR3 coding sequence is TGTGCCAGCAGCGCCGTAGCGGGACCCACCGGATACGAGCAGTACTTC.

The chain uses TRBV18 and TRBJ1-1; D is uncertain. There are 12 residues in the CDR3. V shed 8 bases and J shed 7 bases, with 14 bases lying between them. Germline values: CDR1 KGHSH, CDR2 LQKENI. The CDR3 loop is CASGVGELEAFF. The CDR3 DNA reads as TGTGCCAGCGGGGTGGGAGAACTTGAAGCTTTCTTT.

This clone was seen only once. V gene TRBV9 combines with J gene TRBJ2-3; no clear D. Deletions cut 3 bases from V and 3 bases from J, with 2 bases between. CDR1 is SGDLS and CDR2 is YYNGEE in the germline V gene. This CDR3 is built from 11 residues. The CDR3 reads CASSATDTQYF. In nucleotides, the CDR3 is TGTGCCAGCAGCGCAACAGATACGCAGTATTTT.

The genes are TRBV6-1 and TRBJ1-5; TRBD1 is a possible D gene (6 bases). The V gene's germline CDR1 is MNHNS and CDR2 SASEGT. Trimming removed 0 bases at V and 3 bases at J, with 21 bases between. The CDR3 is made up of 19 amino acids. The CDR3 reads CASSEALGGGPIPNQPQHF. The DNA for the CDR3 is TGTGCCAGCAGTGAAGCGCTCGGGGGGGGCCCCATCCCCAATCAGCCCCAGCATTTT.

The CDR3 loop is CASSLGLSGEQFF. The CDR3 region has the DNA TGTGCCAGCAGCCTGGGACTTTCAGGTGAGCAGTTCTTC. The chain recombines TRBV14 with TRBJ2-1, with TRBD2 as a possible D gene (6 bases). The CDR3 totals 13 residues. V lost 4 bases to trimming and J lost 9 bases, with 13 bases between them. Germline V lookup: CDR1 SGHDN, CDR2 FVKESK.

A word on this clone: Germline is not matched at one junction end, which may reflect a read error. V usage is TRBV14 and J usage is TRBJ2-7; 8 bases map to TRBD1. CDR1 and CDR2 (germline): SGHDN, FVKESK. CDR3 length: 12 amino acids. The CDR3 sequence is CASSRPGQASDF. The CDR3 region has the DNA TGTGCCAGCAGCCGACCGGGACAGGCATCTGACTTC.

This clone was picked up a small number of times. This chain links TRBV5-1 with TRBJ2-7; D gene uncertain. This CDR3 contains 15 residues. The germline V gene encodes CDR1 SGHRS and CDR2 YFSETQ. V lost 0 bases to trimming and J lost 5 bases, with 15 bases between them. CDR3 residues: CASSLARYLPDEQYF. CDR3 sequence (DNA): TGCGCCAGCAGCTTGGCCAGGTACCTGCCTGACGAGCAGTACTTC.

The chain employs TRBV13 and TRBJ1-1; tentative D call: TRBD1 (5 bases). CDR3 size: 16 residues. CDR1 PRHDT and CDR2 FYEKMQ come from the germline V gene (reference sequence). Trimming pared 3 bases from V and 1 base from J, leaving 15 bases between. The CDR3 DNA is TGTGCCAGCAGCTTGGATGGGGCTCTGGGGAACACTGAAGCTTTCTTT. Translation: CASSLDGALGNTEAFF. The full variable domain, its missing parts supplied by reference TRBV13 and TRBJ1-1, is AAGVIQSPRHLIKEKRETATLKCYPIPRHDTVYWYQQGPGQDPQFLISFYEKMQSDKGSIPDRFSAQQFSDYHSELNMSSLELGDSALYFCASSLDGALGNTEAFFGQGTRLTVV.

The chain combines TRBV11-2 with TRBJ2-7; D is uncertain. Germline V gene lookup returns CDR1 SGHAT and CDR2 FQNNGV. V gave up 4 bases and J gave up 10 bases, with 11 bases separating them. The CDR3 extends over 11 amino acids. CDR3 bases: TGTGCCAGCAGCTCCCCACAATTTCAGTACTTC. Its translation: CASSSPQFQYF. Complete variable domain (other parts from reference TRBV11-2 and TRBJ2-7): EAGVAQSPRYKIIEKRQSVAFWCNPISGHATLYWYQQILGQGPKLLIQFQNNGVVDDSQLPKDRFSAERLKGVDSTLKIQPAKLEDSAVYLCASSSPQFQYFGPGTRLTVT.

The chain carries TRBV5-1 and TRBJ2-7; 7 bases are shared with TRBD2. V was clipped by 0 bases and J by 2 bases; unmatched bases: 5. This CDR3 has 15 residues. Germline CDR1 SGHRS, CDR2 YFSETQ. CDR3 protein: CASSLVGRSTYEQYF. CDR3 sequence (DNA): TGCGCCAGCAGCTTGGTCGGGAGGTCGACCTACGAGCAGTACTTC.

The gene calls are TRBV27 and TRBJ2-4, with TRBD1 identical over 7 bases. The CDR3 is 13 amino acids. Germline V gene sequence: CDR1 MNHEY, CDR2 SMNVEV (reference sequence). V trimming: 3 bases; J trimming: 7 bases; junction bases outside the gene matches: 3. The CDR3 is CASSLDRWNIQYF. DNA of the CDR3: TGTGCCAGCAGTTTGGACAGGTGGAACATTCAGTACTTC.

This chain uses TRBV10-3 with TRBJ1-5; a weak D match, TRBD1 (6 bases). Germline assignment: CDR1 ENHRY and CDR2 SYGVKD. The ends were cut back, 2 bases at V and 5 bases at J, with 16 bases in the middle. The CDR3 has 16 amino acids. The CDR3 coding sequence is TGTGCCATCAGTGAGACGAGGGGGGGGCGAGATCAGCCCCAGCATTTT. Its translation is CAISETRGGRDQPQHF.

J is TRBJ2-2 and V is TRBV7-3; D unclear. V shed 5 bases and J shed 2 bases, with 9 bases lying between them. Per germline, CDR1 SGHTA and CDR2 FQGTGA. This CDR3 has 14 residues. Written as DNA, the CDR3 is TGTGCCAGCAGCCCCATCGGTAACACCGGGGAGCTGTTTTTT. This translates into CASSPIGNTGELFF.

This chain links TRBV2 with TRBJ1-1, with D uncertain. This CDR3 region has 9 residues. CDR1 SNHLY and CDR2 FYNNEI come from the germline V gene. V lost 8 bases and J 4 bases, leaving 2 bases between the germline ends. CDR3 coding DNA: TGTGCCAGCCGCACTGAAGCTTTCTTT. The encoded protein is CASRTEAFF.

V is TRBV15 and J is TRBJ2-5; a weak D match, TRBD1 (6 bases). Per the germline V gene, CDR1 is LNHNV and CDR2 is YYDKDF (reference sequence). The CDR3 totals 16 residues. Trimming cost V 1 base and J 4 bases, with 16 bases left between them. The CDR3 reads CATSRAVTGYLETQYF. CDR3 nucleotide sequence: TGTGCCACCAGCAGAGCCGTAACAGGGTACCTAGAGACCCAGTACTTC. Based on the CDR3 plus reference TRBV15 and TRBJ2-5, the full variable domain is DAMVIQNPRYQVTQFGKPVTLSCSQTLNHNVMYWYQQKSSQAPKLLFHYYDKDFNNEADTPDNFQSRRPNTSFCFLDIRSPGLGDTAMYLCATSRAVTGYLETQYFGPGTRLLVL.

Written as DNA, the CDR3 is TGTGCCAGCAGCTCCCGGGACAGGGGGATCAACGAGCAGTACTTC. This encodes CASSSRDRGINEQYF. The rearrangement links TRBV13 to TRBJ2-7; 11 bases match TRBD1. CDR3 size: 15 residues. Per germline, CDR1 PRHDT and CDR2 FYEKMQ (reference sequence). With 4 bases clipped from V and 5 bases from J, the junction kept 7 bases outside the gene matches.

The V and J genes are TRBV28 and TRBJ2-7, with D possibly matching TRBD1 (5 bases). The germline V gene encodes CDR1 MDHEN and CDR2 SYDVKM. V was trimmed by 4 bases and J by 4 bases, leaving 11 bases between them. This CDR3 contains 13 residues. The CDR3 DNA reads as TGTGCCAGCAGTTGGGGCAGAGAATACGAGCAGTACTTC. It translates to CASSWGREYEQYF.

V gene TRBV9 combines with J gene TRBJ2-7; the D gene is possibly TRBD2 (6 bases). Trimming took 4 bases from V and 1 from J, leaving 15 bases between them. Germline CDR1 reads SGDLS; CDR2 reads YYNGEE. CDR3 size: 15 residues. CDR3 sequence: CASSLSAGPSYEQYF. DNA of the CDR3: TGTGCCAGCAGCCTCTCGGCGGGGCCATCCTACGAGCAGTACTTC.